These 27 T cell receptor beta chains originate from one sample sequenced in a study of tumor-infiltrating lymphocytes in primary liver carcinoma (dated by TCRdb to 2015 to 2018). Blood RNA was extracted from unsorted whole blood with TRIzol reagent; germline DNA came from the DNeasy Blood & Tissue kit. Sequencer: Illumina HiSeq 2500. A constant-region primer and ProtoScript II reverse transcriptase were used to reverse-transcribe TCRbeta-specific cDNA from roughly 0.5 ug total RNA. Construction of the TCRbeta libraries relied on three nested rounds of multiplex PCR, following a slightly modified ARM-PCR procedure. Multiplex TRBV1-TRBV30 forward primers and a Cbeta reverse primer were used in the first two PCR rounds, each of which was run for approximately 9 cycles. TCRdb applied fastp at Q25 and MiXCR to the public reads, then kept only in-frame beta chains. Each record represents a unique CDR3 protein, reported with the most common genes and DNA among its rows. A total of approximately 320,000 distinct CDR3 sequences appear in this sample, roughly 60% of them only once. About 17% of the sample rests with the top ten.

What was sequenced was peripheral blood. These receptors were collected from a woman in her 30s with primary liver carcinoma and hepatitis B virus infection.

This rearrangement joins TRBV12-3 or TRBV12-4 to TRBJ2-4, with D tentatively TRBD2 (6 bases). The length of the CDR3 is 18 residues. Trimming took off 1 base at V and 1 base at J, with 17 bases between the two ends. The CDR3 loop reads CASSLESPSVSAKNIQYF. CDR3 DNA sequence: TGTGCCAGCAGTTTAGAGTCCCCTAGCGTGAGTGCCAAAAACATTCAGTACTTC.

On this clonotype itself: A much larger clone differs by one base, so this may be a read error. The V call is TRBV6-5, the J call TRBJ1-4; 7 bases line up with TRBD1. The CDR3 length is 15 residues. Germline values: CDR1 MNHEY, CDR2 SVGAGI. As DNA, the CDR3 is TGTGCCAGCAGATTAGGGGGCGCGGGTAATGGAAAACTGTTTTTT. Translating gives CASRLGGAGNGKLFF.

Note on this clonotype: The conserved closing phenylalanine or tryptophan is absent in this CDR3, likely reflecting a read error. The gene calls are TRBV5-1 and TRBJ2-3; tentative D call: TRBD2 (6 bases). The CDR3 extends over 14 amino acids. Germline V lookup: CDR1 SGHRS, CDR2 YFSETQ. CDR3 in amino acids: CASSRRTTTVTQYL. DNA for the CDR3: TGCGCCAGCAGTCGTAGGACTACCACAGTTACGCAGTATCTT.

The chain couples TRBV6-2 or TRBV6-3 to TRBJ2-1, with a tentative D call TRBD1 (6 bases). The CDR3 has 12 amino acids. CDR1 is MNHEY and CDR2 is SVGEGT in the germline V gene. Trimming took off 10 bases at V and 8 bases at J, with 15 bases between the two ends. The CDR3 sequence: CANREYGHEQFF. The CDR3 bases are TGTGCCAACAGGGAATACGGCCATGAGCAGTTCTTC.

Details on this clonotype: A much larger clone lies one base from this, so it may be a read error. The V call is TRBV12-3 or TRBV12-4, the J call TRBJ2-3, with 7 bases identical to TRBD2. V shed 7 bases, J shed 2 bases, and the junction held 9 bases outside the gene matches. The CDR3 sequence is 15 residues long. CDR3 residues: CASTLTSRDTDTQYF. The CDR3 bases are TGTGCCAGCACTTTGACTAGCAGGGACACAGATACGCAGTATTTT.

This clonotype appeared a few times. The rearrangement joins TRBV12-5 to TRBJ2-3, with TRBD1 as a possible D gene (5 bases). Per the germline V gene, CDR1 is LGHNT and CDR2 is FRNRAP. Trimming pared 1 base from V and 2 bases from J, leaving 10 bases between. This CDR3 has 15 residues. CDR3 sequence (DNA): TGTGCTAGTGGTTTGGACAGGATATACACAGATACGCAGTATTTT. Protein sequence: CASGLDRIYTDTQYF.

With respect to this clonotype: One junction end disagrees with the germline gene, perhaps due to a read error. The chain uses TRBV13 and TRBJ2-5, with 8 bases fitting TRBD1. Germline-derived CDR1 and CDR2 are PRHDT and FYEKMQ (reference sequence). There are 14 residues in the CDR3. The CDR3, as DNA: TGTGCCTGCAGGGAGGACAGGGAAGGAGAGACCCAGTACTTC. Its translation: CACREDREGETQYF.

This clonotype was recorded once. An end of the junction does not agree with germline; a read error may underlie this. V gene TRBV14 combines with J gene TRBJ2-3; 7 nucleotides line up with TRBD2. The V gene's germline CDR1 is SGHDN and CDR2 FVKESK. The CDR3 has 16 amino acids. CDR3 DNA: TGTGCCAGCAGCCAAAGCCGGACTAGAAGCGCAGATACGCATTATTTT. This gives the protein CASSQSRTRSADTHYF.

This clonotype occurred once. This sequence may be a read error, since a much larger clone differs from it by one base. No conserved phenylalanine or tryptophan ends this CDR3, so it is likely a read error. The chain carries TRBV14 and TRBJ1-2; D possibly corresponds to TRBD1 (5 bases). This CDR3 comprises 15 residues. V lost 0 bases and J lost 4, with 12 bases in between. Per the germline V gene, CDR1 is SGHDN and CDR2 is FVKESK. The CDR3 region has the DNA TGTGCCAGCAGCCAAGATATAGGAGGGGCCTATGGCTACACCATC. Translating gives CASSQDIGGAYGYTI.

As to this clonotype: A much larger clone differs by one base, so this may be a read error. The CDR3 is CASSSRWWNEKLFF. The DNA of the CDR3 is TGCGCCAGCAGCTCACGATGGTGGAATGAAAAACTGTTTTTT. J is TRBJ1-4 and V is TRBV4-3; D is ambiguous. The germline gives CDR1 LGHNA, CDR2 YSLEER. The CDR3 runs 14 residues. The germline V and J ends were trimmed by 5 bases and 5 bases, with 12 bases remaining between them.

The chain joins TRBV19 to TRBJ1-5; D not resolved. The germline V gene encodes CDR1 LNHDA and CDR2 SQIVND (reference sequence). V lost 11 bases and J lost 3, with 14 bases in between. CDR3 length: 13 amino acids. The CDR3 bases are TGTGCCTGTCAGGTTGGGAACAATCAGCCCCAGCATTTT. Amino acids: CACQVGNNQPQHF. Complete variable domain (other parts from reference TRBV19 and TRBJ1-5): DGGITQSPKYLFRKEGQNVTLSCEQNLNHDAMYWYRQDPGQGLRLIYYSQIVNDFQKGDIAEGYSVSREKKESFPLTVTSAQKNPTAFYLCACQVGNNQPQHFGDGTRLSIL.

The rearrangement joins TRBV4-1 to TRBJ2-6, with TRBD1 matching 9 bases. Trimming cost V 1 base and J 2 bases; bases outside gene matches: 3. The length of the CDR3 is 17 residues. CDR1 is MGHRA and CDR2 is YSYEKL in the germline V gene. CDR3 nucleotide sequence: TGCGCCAGCAGCCAAGTAGGGACAGGGACTGGGGCCAACGTCCTGACTTTC. Translation: CASSQVGTGTGANVLTF.

The rearrangement uses TRBV7-9 and TRBJ2-3; D could derive from TRBD1 or TRBD2 (6 bases each). The CDR3 extends over 17 amino acids. Germline V gives CDR1 SEHNR, CDR2 FQNEAQ (reference sequence). Trimming took 2 bases from V and 6 from J, leaving 21 bases between them. CDR3 region: CASSLSVTALGGDTQYF. The CDR3 nucleotides are TGTGCCAGCAGCTTAAGTGTAACGGCCCTAGGGGGGGATACGCAGTATTTT. Filled out from reference TRBV7-9 and TRBJ2-3, the complete variable domain reads DTGVSQNPRHKITKRGQNVTFRCDPISEHNRLYWYRQTLGQGPEFLTYFQNEAQLEKSRLLSDRFSAERPKGSFSTLEIQRTEQGDSAMYLCASSLSVTALGGDTQYFGPGTRLTVL.

This chain connects TRBV12-3 or TRBV12-4 to TRBJ2-3; D ambiguous. The CDR3 has 12 residues. The V and J ends lost 3 bases and 5 bases respectively, with 6 bases between them. In nucleotides, the CDR3 is TGTGCCAGCAGTTTTTGGATAGATACGCAGTATTTT. It is translated as CASSFWIDTQYF.

This clonotype was counted at least ten times. The chain is built from TRBV7-8 and TRBJ2-1, with D perhaps TRBD1 or TRBD2 (6 bases each). There are 15 residues in the CDR3. V lost 0 bases to trimming and J lost 2 bases, with 8 bases between them. Germline CDR1 is SGHVS and CDR2 is FQNEAQ. CDR3 in amino acids: CASSLAGGTYNEQFF. Written as DNA, the CDR3 is TGTGCCAGCAGCTTAGCAGGGGGGACCTACAATGAGCAGTTCTTC.

A remark on this clonotype: Mismatch with germline at one junction end may stem from a read error. CDR3 sequence (DNA): TGTGCCAGCAGTTTCGTCCTGAGGGGATGGGGCACTGAAGCTTCCTTT. As protein: CASSFVLRGWGTEASF. V usage is TRBV12-3 or TRBV12-4 and J usage is TRBJ1-1, with a tentative D call TRBD1 (5 bases). The CDR3 consists of 16 residues.

Remarks on this clonotype: A read error may account for a junction end that differs from germline. The chain is built from TRBV12-3 or TRBV12-4 and TRBJ2-2; TRBD2 is a possible D gene (5 bases). The CDR3 runs to 15 residues. The CDR3, as DNA: TGTACCAGCACCCCCGAGAGGGTGAACACCGGGGAGCTGTTTTTT. Amino acids: CTSTPERVNTGELFF.

Notes on this clonotype: Lacking the conserved final phenylalanine or tryptophan, this CDR3 likely reflects a read error. The chain couples TRBV11-2 to TRBJ2-5; D could derive from TRBD1 or TRBD2 (5 bases each). V lost 5 bases to trimming and J lost 8 bases, with 21 bases between them. The CDR3 runs 15 residues. Germline V gene lookup returns CDR1 SGHAT and CDR2 FQNNGV. The CDR3 loop reads CASSTSLVGADTQYS. In DNA, the CDR3 is TGTGCCAGCAGCACGTCGCTGGTCGGGGCAGATACCCAGTACTCC.

Turning to this clonotype: A much bigger clone sits one base away, suggesting this may be a read error. The rearrangement uses TRBV4-3 and TRBJ2-7; TRBD2 matches at 15 bases. Germline values: CDR1 LGHNA, CDR2 YSLEER. CDR3 length equals 16 residues. CDR3 region: CVSSLGLAGGRDEQYF. In nucleotides, the CDR3 is TGCGTCAGCAGCCTGGGACTAGCGGGAGGCCGCGACGAGCAGTACTTC.

As for this clonotype: One end of the junction does not line up with germline, which may come from a read error. The chain links TRBV6-5 to TRBJ2-1; the match to TRBD2 covers 7 bases. This CDR3 has 15 residues. Germline V lookup: CDR1 MNHEY, CDR2 SVGAGI. CDR3 sequence (DNA): TGTGTCAGCAGGAAACTAAGACTAGCCTACAATGAGCAGCTCTTC. Translated: CVSRKLRLAYNEQLF.

A note on this clonotype: An end of the junction differs from the germline gene, which may be a read error. The V gene is TRBV11-2, the J gene TRBJ2-7; 12 bases are shared with TRBD1. The CDR3 covers 13 residues. Germline CDR1 reads SGHAT; CDR2 reads FQNNGV. For the CDR3, the DNA is TGTACCAGCAGCTGGGACAGGGGGCACGAGCAGAACTTC. This translates into CTSSWDRGHEQNF.

The chain has TRBV7-9 and TRBJ2-5, with D tentatively TRBD2 (5 bases). From germline, CDR1 is SEHNR and CDR2 FQNEAQ (reference sequence). This CDR3 comprises 15 residues. V was pared by 1 base and J by 2 bases, with 11 bases between. CDR3 sequence (DNA): TGTGCCAGCAGCTTAGATGGGAGAAGGCAAGAGACCCAGTACTTC. It is translated as CASSLDGRRQETQYF.

Regarding this clonotype: A read error may account for a junction end that differs from germline. The V call is TRBV4-2, the J call TRBJ2-3; 9 nucleotides match TRBD2. The CDR3 consists of 16 residues. Per germline, CDR1 LGHNA and CDR2 YNFKEQ. The CDR3, as DNA: TGTGCCTGCAGCACCAATCTAGCGGGAAATACAGATACGCAGTATTTT. It translates to CACSTNLAGNTDTQYF.

This clonotype was detected only a few times. The chain employs TRBV14 and TRBJ2-3; D not resolved. With 3 bases removed from V and 7 bases from J, the gap between germline ends came to 20 bases. In germline, CDR1 is SGHDN, CDR2 FVKESK. This CDR3 comprises 16 residues. This CDR3 is CASSHPLNDGTYTQYF. CDR3 nucleotides: TGTGCCAGCAGCCATCCCTTGAATGACGGTACTTATACGCAGTATTTT.

This clonotype was seen a few times. This chain connects TRBV12-3 or TRBV12-4 to TRBJ1-5; D remains ambiguous. Trimming took off 5 bases at V and 7 bases at J, with 9 bases between the two ends. This CDR3 spans 12 amino acids. Written as DNA, the CDR3 is TGTGCCAGCAGTCGTCCCGGGCAGCCCCAGCATTTT. Encoded protein: CASSRPGQPQHF.

This clonotype was detected only a few times. V and J are TRBV13 and TRBJ2-1; 11 nucleotides match TRBD1. CDR3 size: 14 residues. V was pared by 8 bases and J by 8 bases, with 8 bases of the junction left unmatched. Germline CDR1 PRHDT, CDR2 FYEKMQ (reference sequence). DNA for the CDR3: TGTGCCAGCCGGACAGGGGGCTCGGCGGATGAGCAGTTCTTC. Its protein is CASRTGGSADEQFF.

This clonotype was seen ten or more times. This chain joins TRBV29-1 and TRBJ2-3; D not resolved. The CDR3 runs to 13 residues. Trimming took off 5 bases at V and 0 bases at J, with 9 bases between the two ends. Germline V CDR1 and CDR2: SQVTM, ANQGSEA. In nucleotides, the CDR3 is TGCAGCGTTTCGGTCGCCAGCACAGATACGCAGTATTTT. This gives the protein CSVSVASTDTQYF.